This T cell receptor (beta chain) appears in the sequencing data of a study of cytomegalovirus exposure and HLA in healthy donors (dated by TCRdb to 2016 to 2017). General notes on the study: According to an earlier analysis of around 600 of the donors, roughly 180 million T cells yielded 100 million or so unique TCR beta sequences and approximately 300 Gb of sequence data. Roughly 300 gigabases of sequencing data and 70 million to 100 million unique TCR sequences made up an early release that covered under 750 HLA-typed donors. The genetic ancestry cluster associated with self-reported Caucasian donors included around 76% of the approximately 410 genotyped donors. The aim of the study was to test whether cataloging public T cell receptors could identify signatures of past pathogen exposure. Using immunosequencing, the study profiled T cell repertoires from 666 subjects and related those repertoires to cytomegalovirus serostatus. A separate validation cohort of more than 100 different subjects was used in addition to the 666-subject first cohort. To predict cytomegalovirus infection status, the study combined high-throughput TCR immunosequencing, statistical association of individual TCRs with disease status, and machine learning. A later analysis re-examined previously published TCR beta repertoires from more than 600 donors and added high-resolution HLA genotyping to investigate patterns of TCR occurrence. The later analysis used no new phenotypic data to find candidate immune exposures, relying instead on TCR beta sequences and their occurrence across donors. In an earlier analysis of 500 to 650 of the donors, high-throughput TCR beta sequencing was used to judge whether each TCR beta V gene segment behaved as functional or pseudogenic. Alongside the repertoire data, information on donor age, sex, ethnicity and CMV serostatus was compiled. Genome-wide SNP genotypes for about three fifths of the roughly 670 donors were used in a later genetic analysis, which treated that subset as a discovery cohort. All discovery cohort repertoires had been generated on a single sequencing platform. Both class I and class II loci were covered by HLA typing, at four-digit resolution. Typing coverage varied by locus: about 620-630 donors for A, B, C, DRB1 and DQB1; roughly 500 for DQA1; over 600 for DPA1; roughly 470 for DPB1. Several DR-DQ haplotypes were handled as single units for association and clustering because linkage in the cohort was strong. Among approximately 370 genotyped donors of the cohort, an average of approximately 220,000 unique TCR beta nucleotide sequences was sequenced per donor, of which 15% to 20% were non-productive. General findings and caveats noted by the study authors: In a later analysis, some 18,000 TCR beta sequences were associated with specific HLA alleles at a false discovery rate of 0.05. In an earlier analysis of several hundred of the donors, most TCR beta V segments were observed in productive rearrangements about 90% or about 30% of the time, broadly matching IMGT annotations. In a later genetic analysis, fewer N-insertions in productive TCRs were reported among donors in an Asian-associated ancestry cluster than the approximately 670-donor mean. The authors suggested that the approach could potentially be generalized to other disease states and immunological phenotypes. Cytomegalovirus status was reported to be diagnosed by the classifier with high specificity and sensitivity in both the original and validation cohorts. In a later analysis, the rate of TCR association differed among HLA loci, with DRB1 alleles having the most associated TCRs and HLA-C alleles having the fewest. The sequencing pipeline was judged likely to have produced a cluster of highly shared sequence variants as a technical artifact. Correlated functional status among segregating V segments might reflect linkage disequilibrium, but an unknown experimental factor could not be ruled out. In a later analysis, HLA-associated TCR beta chains were found to be more clonally expanded and to have lower generation probabilities than equally common non-associated chains. A few of the identified cytomegalovirus-associated TCR beta chains were confirmed in vitro to be specific for cytomegalovirus antigens. Because some donors lacked HLA typing at each locus, the association tests relied only on the typed subset. In a later analysis, most CMV-associated TCR beta chains were found to appear HLA-restricted, with HLA associations seemingly driven largely by CMV exposure. Most TCR sequences were observed very rarely across donors, whereas some public TCRs were present in many individuals. The study gave a list of about 160 TCR beta chains associated with cytomegalovirus. Presence/absence analyses assumed roughly uniform sequencing depth across donors, an assumption that may not hold. Several of the top co-occurrence clusters appeared to be linked to parvovirus B19, influenza, CMV and Epstein-Barr virus, according to a later analysis. A further reported finding was that TCR beta sequences accurately predicted the HLA-A and HLA-B alleles for most subjects in the first cohort. Because counts were too low, approximately 15 rarely observed V segments, including chromosome 9 orphons, were excluded from the earlier analysis of a few hundred of the donors. Some IMGT-functional V segments, including TRBV6-2 and TRBV6-3, could not be distinguished by the 87-base-pair reads and were therefore excluded. A later genetic analysis associated a missense DCLRE1C variant with V-gene and J-gene trimming of TCR beta chains, and an independent cohort replicated the association. When HLA alleles, especially DR and DQ, strongly co-occurred, TCR associations were difficult to assign to individual alleles. Immune exposure information for the cohort was limited to CMV serostatus. This cohort had only TCR beta chains sequenced, and the lack of alpha or paired-chain data limited which features could be detected.

Library preparation was by the immunoSEQ multiplex PCR assay. A mixture of 60 forward primers for TCR Vbeta segments and 13 reverse primers for TCR Jbeta segments was used in the multiplex PCR. The CDR3 region of rearranged TCR beta genes was amplified from genomic DNA with a multiplex PCR assay. The amplified TCR beta libraries were sequenced on the Illumina HiSeq System as 87-base-pair reads. The study's processing was this. Across the 670 or so repertoires, a later analysis counted 60 million to 90 million unique TCR beta chains, around 11 million of which were shared by at least two donors. To remove PCR and sequencing errors, raw reads were error-corrected and collapsed into unique sequences using a nearest-neighbor algorithm that merged closely related sequences. V, D and J gene segments were assigned by aligning CDR3 sequences to IMGT reference sequences. For a sequence to be retained, a match of at least six nucleotides to both a V gene segment and a J gene segment was required. A rearrangement was called productive if the CDR3 had no stop codons and remained in frame with V and J, and every other rearrangement was called non-productive. CDR3 was defined by IMGT convention, running from the second conserved V-encoded cysteine to the conserved J-encoded phenylalanine. Sequences without an unambiguous match to a single V gene segment were excluded from the earlier analysis of several hundred of the donors. An earlier analysis of several hundred of the donors called V segments functional above 56.7% productive rearrangements and segregating when the between-donor standard deviation exceeded 5%. A statistical classification framework was built to diagnose cytomegalovirus status from the catalog of TCR beta chain sequences. In a later analysis, TCR nucleotide sequences were compared against IMGT/GENE-DB human TR gene sequences so that V and J genes could be assigned. In a later analysis, CDR3 sequences and most-parsimonious VDJ recombination scenarios were assigned using the TCRdist pipeline. In a later analysis, each TCR beta chain was defined by its CDR3 amino acid sequence together with its V-gene family, and reads without a unique V-gene family were excluded. A later analysis removed several hundred highly shared, low-generation-probability nucleotide sequences to deal with suspected cross-contamination and a sequencing artifact. In a later analysis, a clonal expansion index was calculated for each public chain from normalized within-repertoire ranks of inferred template counts. Generation probabilities in a later analysis came from a VDJ recombination model fitted to out-of-frame rearrangements, and those results were checked against IGoR. In a later analysis, TCR-TCR, TCR-HLA and TCR-CMV co-occurrence was scored with hypergeometric tests, and a repertoire-size bias correction was applied to TCR pairs. To estimate false discovery rates, a later analysis permuted the HLA or CMV assignments 20 times. In a later analysis, co-occurring TCRs were grouped using DBSCAN, and TCRdist sequence similarity was added for clustering within HLA-allele-positive subsets. Co-occurrence clustering excluded repertoires with fewer than 30,000 or more than 120,000 public chains, plus five with anomalous nucleotide sharing. Sourced from immuneACCESS, this table was stored by TCRdb with only in-frame sequences that have V and J called. A share of the clones is absent; for the studies checked, an unresolved V gene accounts for under half, and the remainder has no known explanation. Clone size and the V and J calls come from that table; the DNA yielded D and trimming. This sample holds 120,000 to 150,000 clones; 77% were observed only once. The top ten clones comprise under 2% of the sample.

The cohort was made up of 650 to 700 healthy bone marrow donors. At the time of sampling, every cohort member was nominally healthy, though immune exposures that went unrecorded were likely present. The donor was CMV seronegative and belonged to the group of around 400 seronegative cohort members. A peripheral blood sample was provided by each donor, and peripheral blood mononuclear cells were used for TCR beta sequencing. Genomic DNA was extracted from the blood cell samples with the Qiagen DNeasy Blood Extraction Kit. There are 13 amino acids in the CDR3, from cysteine to phenylalanine inclusive. Just the 39-base CDR3 DNA is kept, in frame starting at base 1. The germline ends are 8 bases apart after V is trimmed by 2 bases and J by 4 bases. Sequences MNHEY (CDR1) and SVGAGI (CDR2) are obtained from the germline V gene. As regards this clone: No cognate antigen has been identified for it. No much larger clone is present one base from it, and per-base qualities are unavailable.

Material: PBMCs. The receptor was derived from a female donor in good health and CMV-seronegative. Rearrangement joined TRBV6-5 to TRBJ1-1, with the D gene call left open. The DNA sequence follows: TGTGCCAGCAGTTACGGTACGGGCACTGAAGCTTTCTTT. This sequence encodes CASSYGTGTEAFF.